The source of this T cell receptor (beta chain) is a study of shared T cell receptors in the human thymus. Germline V CDR1 and CDR2: MNHNS, SASEGT. This CDR3 spans 14 amino acids. V was trimmed by 5 bases and J by 2 bases, leaving 11 bases between them. Sequenced by immunoSEQ multiplex PCR; TCRdb stores in-frame clones only, minus some. The table lists about 660,000 clones, roughly 90% of them singletons, with approximately 0.011% in the top ten. The same data also went into a second study, on human thymus T cells.

Sequencing was done on a sample of thymocytes. The chain carries TRBV6-1 and TRBJ2-3; D gene unclear. The source of this sequence is a boy under three years old with a congenital heart defect. Here the CDR3 reads CASSPGYPTDTQYF. In DNA form, the CDR3 reads TGTGCCAGCAGTCCGGGTTATCCCACAGATACGCAGTATTTT.